These T cell receptor beta chains were read from a single sample in a study of identical twins. TCRdb re-called the 5' RACE reads with MiXCR, one entry per CDR3 protein. The table shows about 520,000 distinct CDR3 sequences, with around 20% occurring only once. The data also belong to a second study, concerning T cells expressing NK-cell markers.

The sequenced material came from CD4+ T cells sorted from blood. Every receptor here comes from a woman aged 18-29 years in good health. The CDR3 runs from the conserved cysteine through the conserved F or W. The D gene is left open where the match is weak. Where a row states a size, it is once, few, many or the class of an expanded clone; other rows omit it.

j_call clone_size v_call d_call cdr3_aa cdr3_nt
TRBJ2-5 NA TRBV13 TRBD2 CASSHRAGGRIETQYF TGTGCCAGCAGCCACCGAGCGGGGGGGAGGATAGAGACCCAGTACTTC
TRBJ1-2 NA TRBV4-2 NA CASSRGEGSSYGYTF TGTGCCAGCAGCCGAGGGGAGGGGTCGAGCTATGGCTACACCTTC
TRBJ2-7 few TRBV20-1 NA CSARPPRGGYEQYF TGCAGTGCTAGGCCGCCGAGGGGGGGATACGAGCAGTACTTC
TRBJ2-1 NA TRBV20-1 NA CSATLGVREQFF TGCAGTGCTACCCTTGGGGTTCGTGAGCAGTTCTTC
TRBJ2-1 NA TRBV12-3/TRBV12-4 NA CASRPTSSYNEQFF TGTGCCAGCAGGCCCACGTCTTCCTACAATGAGCAGTTCTTC
TRBJ1-4 NA TRBV5-1 NA CASSSDQGIEKLFF TGCGCCAGCAGCTCGGACCAGGGGATAGAAAAACTGTTTTTT
TRBJ1-2 NA TRBV18 NA CASSQLTGLDGYTF TGTGCCAGCTCACAACTCACAGGGTTAGACGGCTACACCTTC
TRBJ2-3 few TRBV15 TRBD1 CATARDRGFDTQYF TGTGCCACCGCTAGGGACAGGGGTTTTGATACGCAGTATTTT
TRBJ2-1 NA TRBV27 TRBD2 CASSSATSAGGYNEQFF TGTGCCAGCAGTTCGGCGACTAGCGCAGGTGGATACAATGAGCAGTTCTTC
TRBJ1-6 NA TRBV20-1 NA CSASVAGGRSPLHF TGCAGTGCTAGCGTGGCCGGGGGCAGATCACCCCTCCACTTT
TRBJ2-7 few TRBV18 TRBD2 CASSLAGDAYEQYF TGTGCCAGCTCACTGGCGGGGGACGCCTACGAGCAGTACTTC
TRBJ2-1 few TRBV6-1 TRBD2 CASSPSGGANEQFF TGTGCCAGCAGCCCTAGCGGGGGGGCAAATGAGCAGTTCTTC
TRBJ2-7 NA TRBV7-2 NA CASSQGAGDYEQYF TGTGCCAGCAGCCAAGGGGCAGGAGATTACGAGCAGTACTTC
TRBJ2-2 NA TRBV4-3 NA CASSYSSVLTGELFF TGCGCCAGCAGCTATTCTAGCGTCCTCACCGGGGAGCTGTTTTTT
TRBJ1-5 NA TRBV20-1 NA CSASAINQPQHF TGCAGTGCTAGCGCCATTAATCAGCCCCAGCATTTT
TRBJ2-2 few TRBV12-3/TRBV12-4 TRBD2 CASRQTSGTDTGELFF TGTGCCAGCAGACAAACTAGCGGGACGGACACCGGGGAGCTGTTTTTT
TRBJ1-1 few TRBV9 NA CASSERGTAEAFF TGTGCCAGCAGCGAGAGAGGGACGGCTGAAGCTTTCTTT
TRBJ2-2 NA TRBV12-3/TRBV12-4 NA CASSKGRDTGELFF TGTGCCAGCAGTAAGGGACGGGACACCGGGGAGCTGTTTTTT
TRBJ2-5 few TRBV24-1 NA CATSDPTEAETQYF TGTGCCACCAGTGATCCGACCGAGGCAGAGACCCAGTACTTC
TRBJ1-6 NA TRBV5-1 NA CASSLDSPGNSPLHF TGCGCCAGCAGCTTGGACAGTCCCGGGAATTCACCCCTCCACTTT
TRBJ1-2 NA TRBV4-2 NA CASSEAGGVDYGYTF TGTGCCAGCAGCGAAGCCGGGGGTGTCGACTATGGCTACACCTTC
TRBJ2-7 NA TRBV6-2/TRBV6-3 NA CASSSSLGEQYF TGTGCCAGCAGTTCCTCCCTGGGCGAGCAGTACTTC
TRBJ2-7 NA TRBV20-1 TRBD1 CSAQGAGGYSYEQYF TGCAGTGCCCAGGGGGCCGGGGGATATTCCTACGAGCAGTACTTC
TRBJ2-5 NA TRBV10-3 NA CAIKGRETQYF TGTGCCATCAAGGGGCGAGAGACCCAGTACTTC
TRBJ2-1 many TRBV5-5 NA CASSLGWSGRSSYNEQFF TGTGCCAGCAGCTTGGGGTGGTCTGGGCGAAGCTCCTACAATGAGCAGTTCTTC
TRBJ1-1 NA TRBV3-1 NA CASSHLTGSTEAFF TGTGCCAGCAGCCATCTCACAGGGAGCACTGAAGCTTTCTTT
TRBJ2-7 few TRBV5-4 NA CASSLGQGRYEQYF TGTGCCAGCAGCTTGGGTCAGGGGAGGTACGAGCAGTACTTC
TRBJ1-4 few TRBV5-1 TRBD1 CATKRGLQNEKLFF TGCGCCACCAAAAGGGGGCTACAGAATGAAAAACTGTTTTTT
TRBJ1-1 few TRBV29-1 NA CSVQNLNTEAFF TGCAGCGTCCAGAACCTGAACACTGAAGCTTTCTTT
TRBJ2-2 NA TRBV9 NA CASSVTGFSNTGELFF TGTGCCAGCAGCGTCACAGGGTTCTCGAACACCGGGGAGCTGTTTTTT
TRBJ1-5 NA TRBV20-1 NA CSARLGNGNQPQHF TGCAGTGCTAGACTAGGCAACGGGAATCAGCCCCAGCATTTT
TRBJ1-3 NA TRBV29-1 NA CSARLSSGNTIYF TGCAGCGCCAGGTTAAGCTCTGGAAACACCATATATTTT
TRBJ1-4 few TRBV12-3/TRBV12-4 NA CASSLIVNEKLFF TGTGCCAGCAGTTTGATCGTTAATGAAAAACTGTTTTTT
TRBJ1-1 NA TRBV10-3 NA CAIRGLSSEAFF TGTGCCATCAGGGGACTCTCCTCTGAAGCTTTCTTT
TRBJ1-1 many TRBV10-3 NA CAISVTSANTEAFF TGTGCCATCAGTGTGACTTCAGCAAACACTGAAGCTTTCTTT